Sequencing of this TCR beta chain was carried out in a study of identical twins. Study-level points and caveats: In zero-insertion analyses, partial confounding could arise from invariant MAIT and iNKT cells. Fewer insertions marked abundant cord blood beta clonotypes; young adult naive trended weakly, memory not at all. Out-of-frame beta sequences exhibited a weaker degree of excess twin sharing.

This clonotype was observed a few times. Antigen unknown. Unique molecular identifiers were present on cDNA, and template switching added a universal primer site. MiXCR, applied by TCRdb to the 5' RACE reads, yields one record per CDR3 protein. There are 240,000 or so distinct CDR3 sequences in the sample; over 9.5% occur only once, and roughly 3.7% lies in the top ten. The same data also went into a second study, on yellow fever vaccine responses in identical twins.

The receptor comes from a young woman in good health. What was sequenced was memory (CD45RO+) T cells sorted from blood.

The CDR3 DNA follows: TGTGCCAGCAGCCCCCAAGGGAACTCCTACGAGCAGTACTTC. This gives the protein CASSPQGNSYEQYF. V gene TRBV7-9 combines with J gene TRBJ2-7; D uncertain. The CDR3 has 14 amino acids. Germline CDR1 and CDR2: SEHNR and FQNEAQ (reference sequence). Trimming removed 5 bases from V and 0 bases from J, with 11 bases in between.